A selection of T cell receptor beta chains follows, all from one sample in a study of T cell repertoires in cytomegalovirus infection. TCRdb recomputed calls from the reads with MiXCR, one row per CDR3 protein. The data hold approximately 81,000 distinct CDR3 sequences, with 20% to 30% observed a single time. These TCRs are of unknown antigen specificity. Sequenced here: CD8+ T cells from cultured PBMCs, sampled from culture after CMV antigen stimulation. The source is a human donor in good health (CMV status not recorded). Some clones in this sample may be carry-over from other donors' samples. The CDR3 runs from the conserved cysteine through the conserved F or W. The D gene is left open where the match is weak. The size of a clone is reported for some rows only, either as once, few or many, or as a class for expanded clones.

D	J	size	V	DNA	CDR3
.	TRBJ1-2	.	TRBV7-4	TGTACCAGCAGCTTAGCAAAAGCGGATGGCTACACCTTC	CTSSLAKADGYTF
.	TRBJ1-4	many	TRBV4-1	TGCGCCAGCAGCCAAGATCAAGGTGGGGGCCTTAATGAAAAACTGTTTTTT	CASSQDQGGGLNEKLFF
.	TRBJ2-3	many	TRBV7-9	TGTGCCAGCAGTTGGACGGTGAGCACAGATACGCAGTATTTT	CASSWTVSTDTQYF
.	TRBJ1-1	few	TRBV6-2/TRBV6-3	TGTGCCAGCAGTTACTCGAGGGCTACTGAAGCTTTCTTT	CASSYSRATEAFF
.	TRBJ2-5	.	TRBV20-1	TGCAGTGCTAGAGATGGCCCAGGGGGCGGGGGAGAGACCCAGTACTTC	CSARDGPGGGGETQYF
TRBD2	TRBJ2-1	few	TRBV6-4	TGTGCCAGCAGTGACGATACGGGGACTAGCGGGGGTCGGGAGCAGTTCTTC	CASSDDTGTSGGREQFF
.	TRBJ2-7	many	TRBV7-2	TGTGCCAGCAGCTTACCGGGGACCTTTTACGAGCAGTACTTC	CASSLPGTFYEQYF
TRBD2	TRBJ2-2	many	TRBV7-2	TGTGCCAGCAGCTTAGCGGTAGCGGGAGAAGTCGGGGAGCTGTTTTTT	CASSLAVAGEVGELFF
.	TRBJ1-1	many	TRBV6-2/TRBV6-3	TGTGCCAGCATCGGACCGATCATGAACACTGAAGCTTTCTTT	CASIGPIMNTEAFF
TRBD1	TRBJ2-5	.	TRBV13	TGTGCCAGCAGATATGGGACAGTCGCCGAGACCCAGTACTTC	CASRYGTVAETQYF
.	TRBJ1-5	few	TRBV6-6	TGTGCCAGCAGTTACCCCGGGGGGAGCAATCAGCCCCAGCATTTT	CASSYPGGSNQPQHF
.	TRBJ2-7	few	TRBV2	TGTGCCAGCAGTGGGGACCCGGACTACGAGCAGTACTTC	CASSGDPDYEQYF
TRBD2	TRBJ2-1	many	TRBV7-2	TGTGCCAGCAGCTCAAGCGGGGGGGCCGGTGAGCAGTTCTTC	CASSSSGGAGEQFF
TRBD1	TRBJ2-7	few	TRBV4-3	TGCGCCAGCAGCCAAGATGCTGCAGGGGGATTCTACGAGCAGTACTTC	CASSQDAAGGFYEQYF
TRBD2	TRBJ2-3	many	TRBV7-2	TGTGCCAGCAGCTTGACTAGCGGGTGGAGAGATACGCAGTATTTT	CASSLTSGWRDTQYF
.	TRBJ1-5	.	TRBV7-9	TGTGCCAGCAGCCCTATTGACAGGCAAAATCAGCCCCAGCATTTT	CASSPIDRQNQPQHF
TRBD1	TRBJ1-1	many	TRBV7-3	TGTGCCAGCAGCCCGGGACAGGGGGCCACTGAAGCTTTCTTT	CASSPGQGATEAFF
.	TRBJ2-3	few	TRBV27	TGTGCCAGCAGTTTAGAGGGAGTTTTCACAGATACGCAGTATTTT	CASSLEGVFTDTQYF
TRBD2	TRBJ2-5	many	TRBV12-3/TRBV12-4	TGTGCCAGTAGCGGGGTGCAAGAGACCCAGTACTTC	CASSGVQETQYF
TRBD1	TRBJ1-2	.	TRBV6-2/TRBV6-3	TGTGCCAGCAGTCCGACAGGGAACACTAACTATGGCTACACCTTC	CASSPTGNTNYGYTF
.	TRBJ2-3	few	TRBV27	TGTGCCAGCAGTTTGGAGGCCACAGATACGCAGTATTTT	CASSLEATDTQYF
.	TRBJ2-3	many	TRBV11-2	TGTGCCAGCAGCTCCGGGACAGGGGTTCTAGCGGGAGGCACAGATACGCAGTATTTT	CASSSGTGVLAGGTDTQYF
.	TRBJ2-1	.	TRBV30	TGTGCCTGGAGTGTACTTGAGGGAGAAGAGCAGTTCTTC	CAWSVLEGEEQFF
.	TRBJ1-1	.	TRBV2	TGTGCCAGCTTATGGGGAGCAGGGGAAGCTTTCTTT	CASLWGAGEAFF
.	TRBJ1-4	few	TRBV29-1	TGCAGCGTGATCCAACTCCGGACAGATGAAAAACTGTTTTTT	CSVIQLRTDEKLFF
.	TRBJ2-2	few	TRBV20-1	TGCAGTGCTCCCCTAGCCCAGGGCACCGGGGAGCTGTTTTTT	CSAPLAQGTGELFF
TRBD1	TRBJ1-4	few	TRBV11-2	TGTGCCAGCAGCTTAGGTGTGGGGACAGGAACTAATGAAAAACTGTTTTTT	CASSLGVGTGTNEKLFF
.	TRBJ1-1	.	TRBV12-3/TRBV12-4	TGTGCCAGCAGTTTCCTTGGAGGGCAATACAACACTGAAGCTTTCTTT	CASSFLGGQYNTEAFF
TRBD1	TRBJ1-1	few	TRBV5-1	TGCGCCAGCAGCGAAGGGGACAGGGCCTTCGGTGGGTCTTTCTTT	CASSEGDRAFGGSFF
.	TRBJ2-7	.	TRBV30	TGTGCCTGGAGTGTGGGCAGGGTCTACGAGCAGTACTTC	CAWSVGRVYEQYF
.	TRBJ1-1	.	TRBV20-1	TGCAGTGCCCTGTTGAACACTGAAGCTTTCTTT	CSALLNTEAFF
.	TRBJ2-3	many	TRBV7-9	TGTGCCAGCAGCTCTGCCTCCTGGGGCACAGATACGCAGTATTTT	CASSSASWGTDTQYF
.	TRBJ2-5	.	TRBV15	TGTGCCACCAGCAGAGCCCCGGGACCGCCCCAAGAGACCCAGTACTTC	CATSRAPGPPQETQYF
TRBD2	TRBJ2-2	.	TRBV20-1	TGCAGTGCTAGAGACCCCACTAGCGGGGGCCCCCAGGCCGGGGAGCTGTTTTTT	CSARDPTSGGPQAGELFF
.	TRBJ2-5	few	TRBV27	TGTGCCAGCAGTTTGTGGGGACCAGAGACCCAGTACTTC	CASSLWGPETQYF
TRBD2	TRBJ2-3	.	TRBV6-2/TRBV6-3	TGTGCCAGCAGCCAAGGGACTAGCGGGGGGCCTGACACAGATACGCAGTATTTT	CASSQGTSGGPDTDTQYF
.	TRBJ1-4	.	TRBV7-9	TGTGCCAGCAGCTTAGTGGAGGGCGCGGTGGGAAAACTGTTTTTT	CASSLVEGAVGKLFF
.	TRBJ1-2	.	TRBV13	TGTGCCAGCAGCTTAAAAGGGGTCCATGGCTACACCTTC	CASSLKGVHGYTF
TRBD2	TRBJ2-3	few	TRBV6-2/TRBV6-3	TGTGCCAGCAGTTATCCCCCGGGAGGAGATACAGATACGCAGTATTTT	CASSYPPGGDTDTQYF
.	TRBJ1-1	few	TRBV30	TGTGCCTGGGCGGAAGGCTCAATGAACACTGAAGCTTTCTTT	CAWAEGSMNTEAFF